This T cell receptor beta chain was sequenced in a study of OX40 agonist ivuxolimab in advanced cancers. A note on the overall study: The costimulatory receptor OX40 (CD134) was targeted by ivuxolimab, a fully human IgG2 agonistic monoclonal antibody. Intravenous ivuxolimab was administered to patients every 2 weeks at six dose levels: 0.01, 0.1, 0.3, 1.5, 3 and 10 mg/kg. Of the roughly 54 patients in dose escalation, approximately 20 had hepatocellular carcinoma, some 15 had melanoma, 9 had renal cell carcinoma and 9 had head and neck cancer. In the dose-escalation cohort, 65% to 90% of patients were male, and the mean age was around 60 years, with a range of about 23 to 85. Prior anti-PD-1, anti-PD-L1 or anti-CTLA-4 therapy was permitted, and checkpoint inhibitors had been received by roughly 40% of dose-escalation patients. Three dose-escalation patients achieved partial responses, one with hepatocellular carcinoma and two with cutaneous melanoma. The point of sequencing TCRbeta in the periphery was to test whether ivuxolimab changed TCR sequence diversity and drove clonal T-cell expansion. The monotherapy dose-escalation portion (N of about 49 patients) of the phase I ivuxolimab trial is reported in the paper. Beyond this particular receptor, the publication reports: At doses of 0.1 to 3.0 mg/kg, clonal expansion of both CD4+ and CD8+ T cells in blood was seen between baseline and week 6. After ivuxolimab, expanded clones were on average more numerous among CD8+ T cells than among CD4+ T cells. Low levels of normalized T-cell clonal expansion were also seen in some nonresponding patients. In the 0.1-3.0 mg/kg groups, partial responders were among the patients with the lowest normalized peripheral clonal expansion, particularly in CD8+ T cells. The antigen specificity of the peripheral T cells that underwent clonal expansion was not determined.

Germline trimming: 0 bases from V, 10 bases from J; junction bases outside gene matches: 8. The CDR1 and CDR2 encoded by the germline V gene are MNHEY and SVGAGI. Measured from the cysteine to the phenylalanine, the CDR3 is 15 residues long. Left in the record is the CDR3 DNA by itself, 45 bases read in frame from the first base. With respect to this clone: Its antigen is unknown. Base qualities are missing; no much larger clone stands one base away.

To sequence the TCRbeta CDR3 region, genomic DNA was isolated from the sorted cells. TCRbeta CDR3 regions were sequenced using the immunoSEQ Assay. TCRdb limited this immuneACCESS table to in-frame rearrangements with V and J called. A share of clones is missing; checked studies link under half to unresolved V genes, and the rest is unexplained. The sample table records 30,000 to 40,000 clones; over 80% of these occur just once. Roughly 20% of the sample goes to the ten largest clones. The trial excluded patients who had a history of autoimmune disease or who were on systemic immunosuppression. In every dose cohort, peripheral blood was drawn for TCR sequencing at baseline, cycle 4 day 1, and cycle 7 day 1. The samples were drawn from a first-in-human, open-label, multicenter phase I dose-escalation trial of ivuxolimab. The trial enrolled adults with locally advanced or metastatic head and neck squamous cell, hepatocellular, melanoma or renal cell carcinoma. Before TCR sequencing, CD4+ T cells and CD8+ T cells from peripheral blood were sorted into separate populations.

The chain couples TRBV6-5 to TRBJ1-1; a stretch of 10 junction bases matches TRBD1. This TCR came from an adult with an advanced solid tumor such as melanoma, head and neck, liver or kidney cancer. This sample comprised CD4+ or CD8+ T cells sorted from blood, obtained in a trial of the OX40 agonist ivuxolimab. The nucleotides read TGTGCCAGCAGTTACTCGACAGGGGGCCTTTCAGGAGCTTTCTTT. Its translation is CASSYSTGGLSGAFF.